This T cell receptor (beta chain) originates from a study of T cell clones after liver transplantation (dated by TCRdb to between 2019 and 2020). Background for the entire study: Samples were obtained from ITN030ST, a randomized trial in which withdrawal of immunosuppression was attempted within 2 years of liver transplantation. The studied cohort comprised 8 liver transplant recipients, 3 classified as tolerant and 5 as non-tolerant. Blood samples were collected pre-transplant, pre-randomization before withdrawal, and post-randomization after either complete withdrawal or failed withdrawal. Three of the eight recipients were HCV-positive; the others were transplanted for non-autoimmune, non-viral indications. Donor-reactive T cell clones were identified using TCRbeta sequencing after a pre-transplant mixed lymphocyte reaction and were then followed in post-transplant blood. To count as tolerant, a recipient had to stay completely off immunosuppression for at least one year without liver enzymes climbing beyond twice the upper limit of normal. The subjects received no induction therapy and were kept on standard immunosuppression until randomization at 12-24 months post-transplant. Third party-reactive TCRbeta sequences from pre-transplant MLRs were also identified as an antigen-independent comparator for donor-reactive sequences. Beyond this particular receptor, the publication reports: Low numbers of available donor cells limited the measurable donor-reactive repertoire in two subjects. The decline in donor-reactive sequences exceeded the decline in third party-reactive sequences, suggesting partial antigen-specific deletion that was unrelated to withdrawal success. Conclusions were preliminary, limited by small, heterogeneous patient numbers and non-standardized post-transplant time points. Because no allograft tissue specimens were available, donor-reactive T cells may have migrated into the graft instead of being deleted. In 5 of 8 subjects, regardless of tolerance or HCV status, circulating donor-reactive CD4 TCRbeta sequences dropped significantly post-transplant. When repertoire turnover was taken into account, detection of donor-reactive sequences was significantly reduced in 7 of 8 subjects for CD4 and in 8 of 8 subjects for CD8.

For this clone: Which antigen it targets is not known. No base quality values were provided; no much bigger clone lies one nucleotide off.

The CDR3 runs 14 amino acids, cysteine and phenylalanine included. Only the CDR3 portion is preserved as DNA: 42 bases, with reading frame beginning at the first base. The germline ends are 7 bases apart after V is trimmed by 0 bases and J by 2 bases. As encoded in the germline V gene, CDR1 is KGHSH while CDR2 is LQKENI. The intended sense of this specimen's time point label: pre-transplant. Thawed unstimulated PBMCs were stained for CD3, CD4 and CD8 and FACS-sorted into CD3+CD4+ and CD3+CD8+ populations. Each of the 8 studied subjects was randomized to immunosuppression withdrawal. The Qiagen DNeasy Blood and Tissue Kit was used for genomic DNA isolation. Frozen genomic DNA underwent high-throughput TCRbeta CDR3 sequencing by immunoSEQ, including PCR amplification, mapping, bias correction and internal controls. The authors' pipeline ran thus. Only productive rearrangements were retained, with each unique TCRbeta sequence defined by its CDR3 nucleotide sequence together with its V and J gene. A sequence counted as donor-reactive only if the sequence showed at least 5-fold expansion in CFSE-low cells compared with unstimulated pre-transplant cells and had a frequency of at least 0.01%. To ensure at least 90% detection power, minimum frequency thresholds were set for each subject based on that subject's lowest-template unstimulated sample. Jensen-Shannon divergence between the top 1000 TCRbeta sequences after and before transplant was used to measure repertoire turnover. Two-sided Fisher's exact tests were used to test for changes in how often donor-reactive sequences were detected. As stored in TCRdb, this immuneACCESS dataset retains in-frame rearrangements with V and J assigned. A fraction of the clones does not appear; measured against another copy, unresolved V genes explain less than half of the discrepancy, and the remainder lacks a known reason. V and J calls and clone size are given by that table; D and trimming were obtained from the DNA. The sample table contains more than 95,000 clones; only one count was recorded for 75% to 90% of them. The top ten clones comprise around 0.94% of the sample.

This sample comprised CD4+ T cells from blood, obtained before liver transplant. The receptor comes from a human donor who received a liver transplant. The chain is assembled from TRBV18 and TRBJ1-1; the D region possibly corresponds to TRBD1 (5 bases align). Read as DNA, the sequence is TGTGCCAGCTCACCACCGGGGCCAAACACTGAAGCTTTCTTT. This yields the protein CASSPPGPNTEAFF.